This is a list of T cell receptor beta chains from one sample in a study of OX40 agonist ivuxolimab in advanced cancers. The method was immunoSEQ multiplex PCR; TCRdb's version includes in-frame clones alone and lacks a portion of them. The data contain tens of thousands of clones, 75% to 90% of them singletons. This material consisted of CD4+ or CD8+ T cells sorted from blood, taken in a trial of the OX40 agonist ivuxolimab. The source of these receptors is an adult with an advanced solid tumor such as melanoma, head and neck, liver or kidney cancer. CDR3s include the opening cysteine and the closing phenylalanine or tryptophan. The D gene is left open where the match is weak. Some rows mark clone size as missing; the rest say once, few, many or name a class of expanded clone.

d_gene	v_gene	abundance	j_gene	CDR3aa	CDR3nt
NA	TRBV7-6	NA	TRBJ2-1	CASSLSDKRRQFF	TGTGCCAGCAGCTTGAGCGACAAAAGGAGGCAGTTCTTC
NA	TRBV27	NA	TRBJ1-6	CASSFVGGGGGSPLHF	TGTGCCAGCAGTTTTGTGGGGGGCGGTGGAGGTTCACCCCTCCACTTT
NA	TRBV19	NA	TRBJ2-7	CASAVGYEQYF	TGTGCCAGCGCTGTGGGCTACGAGCAGTACTTC
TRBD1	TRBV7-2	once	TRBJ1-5	CASSSGGSNQPQHF	TGTGCCAGCAGCTCAGGGGGTAGCAATCAGCCCCAGCATTTT
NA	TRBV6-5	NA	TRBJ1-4	CASSYSQGVRKLFF	TGTGCCAGCAGTTACTCGCAGGGAGTAAGAAAACTGTTTTTT
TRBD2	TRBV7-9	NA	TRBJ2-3	CASSLPTSGGSTDTQYF	TGTGCCAGCAGCTTACCGACTAGCGGGGGGAGCACAGATACGCAGTATTTT
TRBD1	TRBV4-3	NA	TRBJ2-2	CASSHHRDRGIGELFF	TGCGCCAGCAGCCATCACCGGGACAGGGGCATCGGGGAGCTGTTTTTT
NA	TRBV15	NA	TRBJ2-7	CATSRDKIWAPGGFEQYF	TGTGCCACCAGCAGAGATAAGATATGGGCTCCAGGGGGGTTTGAGCAGTACTTC
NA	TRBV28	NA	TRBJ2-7	CASSFPSRPPYEQYF	TGTGCCAGCAGTTTCCCCTCACGACCGCCCTACGAGCAGTACTTC
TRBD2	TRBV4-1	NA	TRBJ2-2	CASSHPSGLTGELFF	TGCGCCAGCAGCCACCCTAGCGGGCTAACCGGGGAGCTGTTTTTT
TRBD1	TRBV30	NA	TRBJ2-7	CAWSVVRGHEQYF	TGTGCCTGGAGTGTTGTCAGGGGGCACGAGCAGTACTTC
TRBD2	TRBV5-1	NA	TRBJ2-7	CASSSRLASEQYF	TGCGCCAGCAGCTCTAGACTAGCTTCCGAGCAGTACTTC
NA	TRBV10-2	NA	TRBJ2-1	CASSESARGYDEQFF	TGCGCCAGCAGTGAGTCGGCTAGGGGATACGATGAGCAGTTCTTC
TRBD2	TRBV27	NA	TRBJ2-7	CASSRWGGAYEQYF	TGTGCCAGCAGCCGATGGGGGGGAGCCTACGAGCAGTACTTC
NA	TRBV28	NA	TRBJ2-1	CASSLQAAFYNEQFF	TGTGCCAGCAGTCTGCAAGCGGCCTTCTACAATGAGCAGTTCTTC
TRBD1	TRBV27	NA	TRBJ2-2	CASSLTPTGANTGELFF	TGTGCCAGCAGTCTGACCCCGACAGGGGCGAACACCGGGGAGCTGTTTTTT
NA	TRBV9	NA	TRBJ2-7	CASSVDTGVGYEQYF	TGTGCCAGCAGCGTAGATACGGGGGTCGGATACGAGCAGTACTTC
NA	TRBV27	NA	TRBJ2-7	CASSLRRVGTYEQYF	TGTGCCAGCAGTTTGCGCAGGGTTGGTACCTACGAGCAGTACTTC
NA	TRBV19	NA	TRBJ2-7	CASSTTDTYEQYF	TGTGCCAGTAGTACAACTGATACCTACGAGCAGTACTTC
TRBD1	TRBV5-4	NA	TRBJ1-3	CASSFRGTASGNTIYF	TGTGCCAGCAGCTTCCGGGGGACAGCCTCTGGAAACACCATATATTTT
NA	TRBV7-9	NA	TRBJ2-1	CASSLLGGGSYNEQFF	TGTGCCAGCAGCCTCCTCGGAGGGGGCTCCTACAATGAGCAGTTCTTC
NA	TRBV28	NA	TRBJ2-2	CASSRLPWGGELFF	TGTGCCAGCAGCCGCTTACCCTGGGGAGGGGAGCTGTTTTTT
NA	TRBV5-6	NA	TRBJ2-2	CASSHKGGWDTGELFF	TGTGCCAGCAGCCATAAAGGGGGTTGGGACACCGGGGAGCTGTTTTTT
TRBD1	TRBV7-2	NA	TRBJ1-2	CASSVTGGADYGYTF	TGTGCCAGCAGCGTTACAGGGGGCGCGGACTATGGCTACACCTTC
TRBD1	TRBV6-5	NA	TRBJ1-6	CASSPGDRANSPLHF	TGTGCCAGCAGTCCCGGGGACAGGGCTAATTCACCCCTCCACTTT
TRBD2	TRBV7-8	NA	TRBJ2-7	CASSSTSTYEQYF	TGTGCCAGCAGCTCGACTAGCACCTACGAGCAGTACTTC
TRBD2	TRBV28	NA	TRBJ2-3	CASSARLAGVADTQYF	TGTGCCAGCAGTGCACGTCTAGCGGGAGTTGCAGATACGCAGTATTTT